This TCR beta chain was sequenced in a study of naive and memory T cell subsets. Whole-study results and caveats: Especially in CD8 cells, naive repertoires contained a few larger clonotypes, possibly CD45RA-re-expressing memory cells.

Both TRBC1 and TRBC2 were covered by a beta constant-region primer of two equimolar oligonucleotides. Ligated cDNA was amplified by four rounds of PCR with nested alpha and beta constant-region primers and SP2. TCRdb reanalysed the UMI-ligation and nested PCR reads using MiXCR and keeps one entry per CDR3 protein. The sample has roughly 100,000 distinct CDR3 sequences, roughly 10% seen once. With regard to this clonotype: Antigen unknown.

Germline CDR1 is SGHVS and CDR2 is FQNEAQ. The CDR3 totals 12 residues. Trimming stripped 0 bases from V and 10 bases from J, with 7 bases between. The V call is TRBV7-8, the J call TRBJ2-1; D tentatively fits TRBD1 or TRBD2 (5 bases each). This TCR was sampled from a human donor in good health. Sequencing was performed on naive CD4+ T cells from blood. The DNA of the CDR3 is TGTGCCAGCAGCTTAGCGTGGGGGGAGCAGTTCTTC. Protein: CASSLAWGEQFF.